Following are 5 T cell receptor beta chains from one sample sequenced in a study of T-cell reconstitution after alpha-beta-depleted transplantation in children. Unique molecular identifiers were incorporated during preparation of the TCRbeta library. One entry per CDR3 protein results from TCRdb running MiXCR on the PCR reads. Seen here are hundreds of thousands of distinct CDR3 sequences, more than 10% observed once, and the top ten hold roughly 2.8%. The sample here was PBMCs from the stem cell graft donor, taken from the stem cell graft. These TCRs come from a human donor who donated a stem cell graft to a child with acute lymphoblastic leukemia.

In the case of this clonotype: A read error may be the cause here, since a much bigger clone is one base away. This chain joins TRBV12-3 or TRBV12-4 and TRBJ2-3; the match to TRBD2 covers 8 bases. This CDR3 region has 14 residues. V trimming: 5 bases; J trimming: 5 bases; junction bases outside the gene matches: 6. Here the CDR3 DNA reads TGTGCCAGCAGTAGCGGGGGTGAGAGAGATACGCAGTATTTT. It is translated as CASSSGGERDTQYF.

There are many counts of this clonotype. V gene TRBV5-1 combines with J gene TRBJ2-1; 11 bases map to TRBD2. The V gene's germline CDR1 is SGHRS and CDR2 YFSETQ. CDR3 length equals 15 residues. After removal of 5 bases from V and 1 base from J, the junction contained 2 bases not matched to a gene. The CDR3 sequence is CASRLAGESYNEQFF. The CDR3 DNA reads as TGCGCCAGCAGACTAGCGGGAGAATCCTACAATGAGCAGTTCTTC.

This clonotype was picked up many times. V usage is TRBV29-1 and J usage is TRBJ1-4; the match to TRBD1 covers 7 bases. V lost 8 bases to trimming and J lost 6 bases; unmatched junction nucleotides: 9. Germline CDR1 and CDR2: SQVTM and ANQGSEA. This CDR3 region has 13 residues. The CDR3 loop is CSSGTADYEKLFF. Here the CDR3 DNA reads TGCAGCTCCGGGACAGCTGACTATGAAAAACTGTTTTTT.

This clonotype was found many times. CDR3 residues: CASSPSKGGGNQPQHF. DNA of the CDR3: TGTGCCAGCAGCCCATCAAAAGGTGGTGGAAATCAGCCCCAGCATTTT. The chain recombines TRBV9 with TRBJ1-5; unclear D gene. Germline CDR1 and CDR2: SGDLS and YYNGEE. The CDR3 is 16 amino acids. Trimming removed 4 bases from V and 4 bases from J, with 18 bases in between.

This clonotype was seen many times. CDR3 nucleotide sequence: TGTGCCAGCAGTGGGGGACAGGTCCTATACGAGCAGTACTTC. Translating it yields CASSGGQVLYEQYF. The chain uses TRBV28 and TRBJ2-7; TRBD1 matches 8 bases. Trimming cost V 5 bases and J 4 bases; bases outside gene matches: 7. The CDR3 consists of 14 residues. Germline V lookup: CDR1 MDHEN, CDR2 SYDVKM.